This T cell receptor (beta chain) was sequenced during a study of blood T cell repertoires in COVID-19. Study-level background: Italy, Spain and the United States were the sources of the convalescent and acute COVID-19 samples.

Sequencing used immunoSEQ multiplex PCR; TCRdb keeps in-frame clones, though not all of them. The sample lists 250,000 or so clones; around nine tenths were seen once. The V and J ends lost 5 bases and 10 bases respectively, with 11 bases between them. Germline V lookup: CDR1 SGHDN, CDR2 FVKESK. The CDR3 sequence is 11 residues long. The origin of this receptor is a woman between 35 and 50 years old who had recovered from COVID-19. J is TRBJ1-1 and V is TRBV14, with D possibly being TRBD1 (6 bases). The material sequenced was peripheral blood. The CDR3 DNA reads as TGTGCCAGCAGCGGACAGAGGGTAGCTTTCTTT. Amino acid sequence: CASSGQRVAFF. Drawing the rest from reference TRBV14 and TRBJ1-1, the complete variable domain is EAGVTQFPSHSVIEKGQTVTLRCDPISGHDNLYWYRRVMGKEIKFLLHFVKESKQDESGMPNNRFLAERTGGTYSTLKVQPAELEDSGVYFCASSGQRVAFFGQGTRLTVV.